This TCR beta chain was sequenced during a study of identical twins. The trim removed 8 bases at V and 4 bases at J, leaving 11 bases unmatched. The CDR3 covers 15 residues. CDR1 is KGHDR and CDR2 is SFDVKD in the germline V gene. TCRdb re-called the 5' RACE reads through MiXCR, storing one row per CDR3 protein. Found here are about 890,000 distinct CDR3 sequences, around an eighth of them singletons; the top ten hold around 1.5%. These data also featured in a second study, about yellow fever vaccine responses in identical twins.

V gene TRBV24-1 combines with J gene TRBJ2-3, with TRBD2 identical over 7 bases. The TCR comes from a woman aged 18-29 years in good health. Sequencing input: PBMCs. CDR3 residues: CATTRGDPEPDTQYF. The CDR3, as DNA: TGTGCCACCACCCGGGGGGATCCCGAGCCAGATACGCAGTATTTT.